This TCR beta chain was sequenced during a study of blood T cell repertoires in COVID-19 (TCRdb year 2020). Study-wide context: Collaborator samples came from the United States, Italy and Spain and covered acute and convalescent phases of COVID-19. The prospective study material was composed of cDNA or gDNA derived from T cells, B-cell-depleted T cells, or PBMCs. The dataset comprised deeply sampled blood TCRbeta repertoires from subjects exposed to, actively infected with, or recovered from COVID-19. Where available, HLA class I and class II types were taken from metadata supplied by the sample provider and were not determined by assay-based typing. The repertoires were made available in a free public database intended to serve as a resource for research on the immune response to SARS-CoV-2. The sample metadata nearly always contained a de-identified subject ID, COVID-19 status, age in years and sex. The samples were drawn from the first 160 participants of the ongoing ImmuneRACE study and from 1,200 or so subjects provided by 6 global collaborators.

The immunoSEQ Assay, a bias-controlled multiplex PCR, was used to amplify TCRbeta CDR3 regions from genomic DNA. Per the original workflow: The number of nucleated cells in each sample was estimated by amplification of reference gene primers within the assay. To quantify the absolute abundance of each unique TCRbeta CDR3 rearrangement, sequence reads were collapsed and filtered. For each sample, productive Simpson clonality was calculated by taking the square root of Simpson's diversity index across productive rearrangements. Imported from immuneACCESS, the table was reduced by TCRdb to in-frame sequences with V and J called. These copies leave out some clones; in studies compared against another copy, an unresolved V gene accounts for under half, and the cause of the remainder is not known. The D gene and trimming were derived from the DNA, and the V and J assignments and clone size from that table. Present in this sample are under 400,000 clones, nearly 90% of which were seen just once. Together, the top ten hold 6.5% to 7% of the sample.

Regarding this clone: Its antigen is still unknown. The input lacks base qualities; no much larger clone sits a single base away.

Each collaborating institution followed its own protocols to collect whole blood in K2EDTA tubes. For TCRbeta analysis, collaborators shipped samples in one of three forms: frozen whole blood, isolated PBMCs, or DNA extracted from either of those sample types. Paper-wide results and their limitations: The quantity of clinical and demographic metadata differed by source and by participant and was supplied without curation.

The sequence came from a man between 18 and 35 years old with active or convalescent COVID-19. Sequencing input: peripheral blood.

This receptor carries the CDR3 CASGRDEQYF. At the DNA level, the sequence is TGTGCCAGCGGCAGGGACGAGCAGTACTTC. The rearranged chain carries TRBV6-5 and TRBJ2-7; the D segment could be TRBD1, given 5 matching bases. Including the terminal cysteine and phenylalanine, the CDR3 comprises 10 residues. Only the CDR3 DNA is retained, 30 bases long and in frame from the first base. CDR1 and CDR2, looked up from the germline V gene, are MNHEY and SVGAGI. V and J are truncated by 8 bases and 5 bases respectively, leaving an intervening sequence of 7 bases.